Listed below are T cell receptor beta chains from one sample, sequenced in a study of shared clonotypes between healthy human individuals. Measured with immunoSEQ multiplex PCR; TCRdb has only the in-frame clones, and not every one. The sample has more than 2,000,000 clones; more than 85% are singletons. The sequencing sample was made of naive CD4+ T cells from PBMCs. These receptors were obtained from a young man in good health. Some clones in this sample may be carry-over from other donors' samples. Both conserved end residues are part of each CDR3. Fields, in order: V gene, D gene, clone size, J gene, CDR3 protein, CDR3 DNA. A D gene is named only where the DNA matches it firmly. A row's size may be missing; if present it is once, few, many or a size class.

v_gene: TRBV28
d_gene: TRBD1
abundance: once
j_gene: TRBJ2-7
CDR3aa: CASRPGQGSYEQYF
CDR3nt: TGTGCCAGCAGACCGGGACAGGGCTCCTACGAGCAGTACTTC

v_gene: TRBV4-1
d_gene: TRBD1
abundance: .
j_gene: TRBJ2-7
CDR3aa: CASSQLPGVGQGSPEQYF
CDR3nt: TGCGCCAGCAGCCAACTCCCAGGGGTGGGACAGGGTTCCCCCGAGCAGTACTTC

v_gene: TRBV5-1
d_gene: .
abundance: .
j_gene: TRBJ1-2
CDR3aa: CASSSTGTNYGYTF
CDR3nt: TGCGCCAGCAGCTCAACCGGGACAAACTATGGCTACACCTTC

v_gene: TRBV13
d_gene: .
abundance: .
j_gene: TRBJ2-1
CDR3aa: CASSLRVYNEQFF
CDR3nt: TGTGCCAGCAGCTTAAGAGTTTACAATGAGCAGTTCTTC

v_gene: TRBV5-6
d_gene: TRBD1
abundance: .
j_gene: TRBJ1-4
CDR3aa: CASSLRDRGLNNEKLFF
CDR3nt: TGTGCCAGCAGCTTGAGGGACAGGGGGTTGAATAATGAAAAACTGTTTTTT

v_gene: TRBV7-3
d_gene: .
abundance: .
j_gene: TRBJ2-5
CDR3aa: CASTPTGETQYF
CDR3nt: TGTGCCAGCACCCCCACGGGAGAGACCCAGTACTTC

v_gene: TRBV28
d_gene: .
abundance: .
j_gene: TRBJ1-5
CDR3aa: CASSFLEGNNQPQHF
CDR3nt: TGTGCCAGCAGTTTCCTCGAGGGAAACAATCAGCCCCAGCATTTT

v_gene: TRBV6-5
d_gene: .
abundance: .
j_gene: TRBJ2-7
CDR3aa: CASSYGRNEQYF
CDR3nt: TGTGCCAGCAGTTACGGACGGAACGAGCAGTACTTC

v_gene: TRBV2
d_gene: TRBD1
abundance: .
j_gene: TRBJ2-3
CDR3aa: CASSTDRGGIDTQYF
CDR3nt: TGTGCCAGCAGCACCGACAGGGGTGGGATAGATACGCAGTATTTT

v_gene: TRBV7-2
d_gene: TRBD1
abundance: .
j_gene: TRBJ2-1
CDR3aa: CASSFEGQKQFF
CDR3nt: TGTGCCAGCAGCTTTGAGGGACAGAAGCAGTTCTTC

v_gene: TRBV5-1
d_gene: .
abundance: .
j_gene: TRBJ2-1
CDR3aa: CASSVGSSSYNEQFF
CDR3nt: TGCGCCAGCAGCGTTGGATCAAGCTCCTACAATGAGCAGTTCTTC

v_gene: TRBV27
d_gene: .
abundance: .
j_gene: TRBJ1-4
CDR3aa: CASGGSATNEKLFF
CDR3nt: TGTGCCAGCGGGGGGTCTGCAACTAATGAAAAACTGTTTTTT

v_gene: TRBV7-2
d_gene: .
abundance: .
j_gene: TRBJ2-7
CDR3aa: CASSYRSESGEQYF
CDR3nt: TGTGCCAGCAGCTACAGATCGGAATCCGGCGAGCAGTACTTC

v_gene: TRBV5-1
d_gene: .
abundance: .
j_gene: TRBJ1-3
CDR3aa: CASSLSPGNTIYF
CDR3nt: TGCGCCAGCAGCTTGAGCCCTGGAAACACCATATATTTT

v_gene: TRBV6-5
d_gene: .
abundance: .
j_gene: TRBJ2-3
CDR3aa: CASSPARASTDTQYF
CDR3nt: TGTGCCAGCAGCCCGGCCCGCGCTAGCACAGATACGCAGTATTTT

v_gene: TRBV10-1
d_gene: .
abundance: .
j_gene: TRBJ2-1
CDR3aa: CASTRQEYNEQFF
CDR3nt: TGCGCCAGCACCCGACAGGAGTACAATGAGCAGTTCTTC

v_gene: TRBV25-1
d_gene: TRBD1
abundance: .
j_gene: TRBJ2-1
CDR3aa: CASSHPPGQGHNEQFF
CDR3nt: TGTGCCAGCAGTCACCCCCCGGGACAGGGTCACAATGAGCAGTTCTTC

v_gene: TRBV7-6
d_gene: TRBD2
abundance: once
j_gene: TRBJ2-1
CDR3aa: CASSIGLAGNEQFF
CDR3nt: TGTGCCAGCAGCATCGGACTAGCGGGAAATGAGCAGTTCTTC

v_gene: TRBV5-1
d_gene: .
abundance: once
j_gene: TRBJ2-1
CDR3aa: CASSLTAEGPYNEQFF
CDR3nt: TGCGCCAGCAGCTTAACAGCGGAAGGCCCCTACAATGAGCAGTTCTTC

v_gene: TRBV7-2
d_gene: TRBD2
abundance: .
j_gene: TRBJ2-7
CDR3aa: CASSLVAGGSSYEQYF
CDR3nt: TGTGCCAGCAGCTTAGTAGCGGGAGGGTCTTCCTACGAGCAGTACTTC

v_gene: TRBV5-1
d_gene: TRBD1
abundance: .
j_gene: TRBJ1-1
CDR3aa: CASSPTWTGGDTEAFF
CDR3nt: TGCGCCAGCAGCCCGACATGGACAGGGGGTGACACTGAAGCTTTCTTT

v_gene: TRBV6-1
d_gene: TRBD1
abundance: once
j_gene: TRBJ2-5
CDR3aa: CASSVSGQARGETQYF
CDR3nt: TGTGCCAGCAGTGTATCGGGACAGGCTAGAGGAGAGACCCAGTACTTC

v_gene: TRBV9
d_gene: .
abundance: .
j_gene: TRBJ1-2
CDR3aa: CASSPEPEANYGYTF
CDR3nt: TGTGCCAGCAGCCCAGAGCCCGAAGCTAACTATGGCTACACCTTC

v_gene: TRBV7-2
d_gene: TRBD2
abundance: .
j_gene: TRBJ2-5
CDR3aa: CASSSVAGLETQYF
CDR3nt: TGTGCCAGCAGCTCCGTAGCGGGATTGGAGACCCAGTACTTC

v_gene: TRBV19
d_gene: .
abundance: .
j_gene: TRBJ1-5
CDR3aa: CASSPQGIYQPQHF
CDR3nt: TGTGCCAGTAGTCCCCAAGGAATATATCAGCCCCAGCATTTT

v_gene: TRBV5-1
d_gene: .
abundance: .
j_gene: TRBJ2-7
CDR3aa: CASSLGPAYEQYF
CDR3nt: TGCGCCAGCAGCCTAGGACCAGCCTACGAGCAGTACTTC

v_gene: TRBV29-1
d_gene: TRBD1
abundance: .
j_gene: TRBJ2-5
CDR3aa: CSVAGTDQETQYF
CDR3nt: TGCAGCGTTGCCGGGACAGACCAAGAGACCCAGTACTTC

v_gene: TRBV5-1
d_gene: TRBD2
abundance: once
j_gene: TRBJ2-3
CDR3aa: CASSPGLVAEYTQYF
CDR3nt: TGCGCCAGCAGCCCGGGACTAGTGGCGGAGTATACGCAGTATTTT

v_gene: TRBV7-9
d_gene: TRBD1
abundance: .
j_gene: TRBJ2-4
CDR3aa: CASSFPLDDRGQNIQYF
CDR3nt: TGTGCCAGCAGCTTCCCCCTAGACGACAGGGGGCAAAACATTCAGTACTTC